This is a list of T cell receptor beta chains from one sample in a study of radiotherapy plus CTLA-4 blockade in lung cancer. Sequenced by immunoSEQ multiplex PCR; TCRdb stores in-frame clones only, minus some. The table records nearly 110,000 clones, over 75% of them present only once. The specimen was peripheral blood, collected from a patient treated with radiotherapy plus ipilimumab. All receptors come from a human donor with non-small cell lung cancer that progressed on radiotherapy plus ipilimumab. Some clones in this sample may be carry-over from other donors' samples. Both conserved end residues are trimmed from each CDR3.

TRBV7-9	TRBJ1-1	ASSWGEVVAF
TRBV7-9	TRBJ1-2	ASSLEETGHNGYT
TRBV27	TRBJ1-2	ASSLTGPLRANYGYT
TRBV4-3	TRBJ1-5	ASGRYIGTDQPQH
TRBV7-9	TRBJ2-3	ASSLVAGGSTDTQY
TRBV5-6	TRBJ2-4	ASSLAQTKNIQY
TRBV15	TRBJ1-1	ATSRLFYTEAF
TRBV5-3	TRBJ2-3	ARSFERSTDTQY
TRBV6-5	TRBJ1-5	ASRGLGTSNQPQH
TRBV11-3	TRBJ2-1	ASSLLDGNEQF
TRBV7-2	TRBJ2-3	ASSLGGGRADTQY
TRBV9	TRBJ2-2	ASSVGDRGWSGELF
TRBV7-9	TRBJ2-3	AIPREAASTDTQY
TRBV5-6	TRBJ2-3	ASSSLDHSPTDTQY
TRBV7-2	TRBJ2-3	ASSLARQGTDTQY
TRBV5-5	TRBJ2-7	ASSLAGPGNAYEQY
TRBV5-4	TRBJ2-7	ASSPLAASSYEQY
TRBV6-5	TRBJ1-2	ASSTDTYNYGYT
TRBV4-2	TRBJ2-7	ASSQGSGTGYEQY
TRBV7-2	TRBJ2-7	ASSSNRGSTASSRYEQY
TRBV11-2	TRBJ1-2	ASSFGVYGYT
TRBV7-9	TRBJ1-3	ASSLSRESGNTIY
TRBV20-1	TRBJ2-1	SASSGNEQF
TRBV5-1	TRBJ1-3	ASSLRAEGNTIY
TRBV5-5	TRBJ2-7	ASSRRGEQY
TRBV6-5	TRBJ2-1	ASSYLGGVYNEQF
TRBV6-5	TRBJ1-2	ASTQGTGGGYT
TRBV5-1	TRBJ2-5	ASSDPQGALETQY
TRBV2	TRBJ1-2	ASSEESGSRYGYT
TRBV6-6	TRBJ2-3	ASKGGTPQY
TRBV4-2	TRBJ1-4	ASSQGGSQEKLF